This TCR beta chain was identified in a study of radiation and T cells in renal cell carcinoma. Whole-study findings and limits: From baseline, blood top tumor clonotypes peaked at 2 weeks post-radiation.

This clone was seen only once. What it recognizes is unknown. Time point noted: blood 4 weeks post-SBRT, at nephrectomy. Treatment indicated: 15 Gy SBRT to primary tumor, nephrectomy 4 weeks later. Nephrectomy followed 15 Gy stereotactic body radiation by 4 weeks. Serial blood draws occurred at baseline and 2 and 4 weeks post-SBRT. Clear cell pathology was present in this patient's renal cell carcinoma. Sequenced by immunoSEQ multiplex PCR; TCRdb stores in-frame clones only, minus some. The table lists under 200,000 clones, 88% of them singletons, with about 11% in the top ten. Trimming removed 5 bases at V and 3 bases at J, with 16 bases between. Germline V lookup: CDR1 LNHDA, CDR2 SQIVND (reference sequence). CDR3 size: 15 residues.

V and J are TRBV19 and TRBJ1-1; tentative D call: TRBD1 (6 bases). The material sequenced was blood, taken from a patient whose treatment included radiotherapy and nephrectomy. This sequence originates from a woman aged 45-59 years with renal cell carcinoma. The CDR3 protein is CASSYGLGADTEAFF. CDR3 nucleotide sequence: TGTGCCAGTAGTTATGGATTGGGGGCTGACACTGAAGCTTTCTTT.